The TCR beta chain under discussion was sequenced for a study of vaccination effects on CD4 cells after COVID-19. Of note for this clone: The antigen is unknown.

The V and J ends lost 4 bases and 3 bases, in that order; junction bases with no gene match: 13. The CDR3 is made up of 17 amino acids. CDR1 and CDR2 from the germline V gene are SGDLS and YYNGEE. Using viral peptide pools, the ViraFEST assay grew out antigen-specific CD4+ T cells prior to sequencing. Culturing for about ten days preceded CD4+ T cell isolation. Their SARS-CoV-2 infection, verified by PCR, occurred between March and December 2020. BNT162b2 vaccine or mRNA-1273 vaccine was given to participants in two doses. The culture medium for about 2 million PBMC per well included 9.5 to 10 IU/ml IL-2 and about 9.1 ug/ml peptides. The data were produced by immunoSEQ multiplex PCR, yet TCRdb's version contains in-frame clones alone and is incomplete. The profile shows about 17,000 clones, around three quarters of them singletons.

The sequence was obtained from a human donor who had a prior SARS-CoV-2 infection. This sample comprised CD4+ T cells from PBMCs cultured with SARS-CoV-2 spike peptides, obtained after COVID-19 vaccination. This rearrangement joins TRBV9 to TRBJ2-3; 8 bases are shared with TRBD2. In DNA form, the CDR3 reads TGTGCCAGCAGCTTCGCGGGAGGTGCGGTGTGGACAGATACGCAGTATTTT. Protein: CASSFAGGAVWTDTQYF.